This TCR beta chain comes out of a study of blood T cell repertoires in COVID-19. Using immunoSEQ multiplex PCR, the repertoire was profiled, and TCRdb retains in-frame clones only, with some absent. The sample yields some 150,000 clones, about 83% seen once. The germline V gene encodes CDR1 KGHSH and CDR2 LQKENI. The CDR3 extends over 14 amino acids. The V and J ends lost 3 bases and 7 bases respectively, with 15 bases between them. The rearrangement links TRBV18 to TRBJ1-2; D unresolved. Sequenced sample: peripheral blood. This clonotype was sampled from a middle-aged man who had recovered from COVID-19. The CDR3 here is CASSPREGFGGYTF. The CDR3 DNA follows: TGTGCCAGCTCACCTCGGGAGGGATTTGGTGGCTACACCTTC.